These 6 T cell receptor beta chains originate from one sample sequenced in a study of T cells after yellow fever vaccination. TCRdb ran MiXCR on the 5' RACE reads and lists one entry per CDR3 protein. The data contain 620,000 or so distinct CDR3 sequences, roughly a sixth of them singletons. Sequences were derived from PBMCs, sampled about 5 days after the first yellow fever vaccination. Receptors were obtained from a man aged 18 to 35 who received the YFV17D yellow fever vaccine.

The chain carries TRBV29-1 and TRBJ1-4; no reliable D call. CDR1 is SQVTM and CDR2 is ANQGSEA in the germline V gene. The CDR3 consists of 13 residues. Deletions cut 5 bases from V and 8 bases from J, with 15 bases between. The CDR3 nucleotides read TGCAGCGTTCGGGCCACTCCAGGCGAAAAACTGTTTTTT. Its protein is CSVRATPGEKLFF. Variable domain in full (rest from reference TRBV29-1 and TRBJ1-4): SAVISQKPSRDICQRGTSLTIQCQVDSQVTMMFWYRQQPGQSLTLIATANQGSEATYESGFVIDKFPISRPNLTFSTLTVSNMSPEDSSIYLCSVRATPGEKLFFGSGTQLSVL.

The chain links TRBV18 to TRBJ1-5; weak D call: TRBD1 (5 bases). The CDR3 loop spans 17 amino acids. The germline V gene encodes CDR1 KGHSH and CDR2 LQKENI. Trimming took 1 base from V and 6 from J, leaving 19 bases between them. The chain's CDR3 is CASSPRTLGQGGQPQHF. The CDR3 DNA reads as TGTGCCAGCTCACCACGAACTCTCGGGCAGGGAGGTCAGCCCCAGCATTTT.

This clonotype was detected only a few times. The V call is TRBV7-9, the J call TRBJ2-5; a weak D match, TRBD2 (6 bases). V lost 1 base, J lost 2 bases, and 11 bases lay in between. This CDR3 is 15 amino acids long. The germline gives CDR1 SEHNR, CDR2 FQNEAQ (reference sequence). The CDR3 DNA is TGTGCCAGCAGCTTAGGGAGGGCGCCGCAAGAGACCCAGTACTTC. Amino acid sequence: CASSLGRAPQETQYF.

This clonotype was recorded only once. CDR3 sequence: CASSGVGDPTDTQYF. The CDR3 DNA reads as TGTGCCAGCAGTGGGGTAGGGGACCCCACAGATACGCAGTATTTT. V is TRBV2 and J is TRBJ2-3; D may be TRBD1 or TRBD2 (5 bases each). Germline-derived CDR1 and CDR2 are SNHLY and FYNNEI. CDR3 length equals 15 residues. V lost 4 bases and J 2 bases, leaving 13 bases between the germline ends.

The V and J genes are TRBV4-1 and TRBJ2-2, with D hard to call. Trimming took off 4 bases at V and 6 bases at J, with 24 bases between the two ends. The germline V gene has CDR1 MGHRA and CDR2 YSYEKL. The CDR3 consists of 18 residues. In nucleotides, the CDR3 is TGCGCCAGCAGCCCTAAGGTGCCTTCCACACCCCTCCCCGGGGAGCTGTTTTTT. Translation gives CASSPKVPSTPLPGELFF.

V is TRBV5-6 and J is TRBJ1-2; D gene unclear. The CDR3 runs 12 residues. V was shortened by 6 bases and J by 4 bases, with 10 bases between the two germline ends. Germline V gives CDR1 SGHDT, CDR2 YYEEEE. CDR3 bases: TGTGCCAGCAACATGGATCCCTATGGCTACACCTTC. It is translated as CASNMDPYGYTF.